This T cell receptor (beta chain) was recovered during a study of cytomegalovirus exposure and HLA in healthy donors. This CDR3 has 16 residues. Germline V gene sequence: CDR1 LGHNA, CDR2 YSLEER. Trimming pared 4 bases from V and 1 base from J, leaving 14 bases between. The PCR made use of 60 Vbeta and 13 Jbeta primers. The assay was immunoSEQ multiplex PCR, and TCRdb's table has in-frame clones only and misses some. The sample totals about 48,000 clones. The chain links TRBV4-3 to TRBJ1-5, with D maybe TRBD1 (5 bases). The source material was PBMCs. This clonotype originated in a male donor in good health and CMV-seropositive. The CDR3 sequence: CASSPKQGLSNQPQHF. CDR3 coding DNA: TGCGCCAGCAGCCCTAAGCAGGGTTTGAGCAATCAGCCCCAGCATTTT.